This T cell receptor (beta chain) was recorded in a study of CD8+ T cells in alopecia areata. Study background: The authors scored treated patients' severity by affected scalp percentage. Findings of the study overall: Among the 100 top clones, expanded CD8+ clones, like scalp clonality, were significantly decreased by tofacitinib. It was lesional scalp, especially alopecia totalis/universalis, that showed higher clonality than normal scalp.

Extracted RNA was reverse transcribed into cDNA, the sequencing template. Sequenced by immunoSEQ multiplex PCR; TCRdb stores in-frame clones only, minus some. Of 120,000 to 150,000 clones detected, roughly nine tenths appear once; the ten largest clones hold roughly 13%. Concerning this clone itself: Its antigen remains unidentified.

This CDR3 comprises 14 residues. Germline loops: CDR1 SGHDT, CDR2 YYEEEE. Trimming removed 1 base at V and 7 bases at J, with 12 bases between. Regarding treatment: oral pan-JAK inhibitor, 5-10 mg twice daily. T lymphocytes (CD4+ and CD8+) were sorted from PBMCs. The sequence was collected from a human donor with alopecia areata. This chain connects TRBV5-6 to TRBJ1-5; D unclear. The material was CD8+ T cells sorted from blood, obtained at week 4, from a patient treated with tofacitinib. Written as DNA, the CDR3 is TGTGCCAGCAGCTTGTCCGGGGTGGAGCAGCCCCAGCATTTT. It yields the protein CASSLSGVEQPQHF.